The 26 T cell receptor beta chains listed next were all sequenced from one sample in a study of PD-1 blockade in classical Hodgkin lymphoma. All patients experienced relapse after autologous stem cell transplantation, and brentuximab vedotin exposure was variable. Clones were sequenced by immunoSEQ multiplex PCR, and TCRdb holds only the in-frame ones, with some missing. Of 72,000 or so clones listed, around 93% were seen once; the top ten hold 7.5% to 9.5%. The sample consisted of peripheral blood mononuclear cells (PBMCs), taken at baseline. These TCRs come from a human donor with classical Hodgkin lymphoma.

The gene calls are TRBV28 and TRBJ2-2, with 14 positions matching TRBD2. This CDR3 is built from 17 residues. V gave up 4 bases and J gave up 6 bases; unmatched junction bases: 7. Germline CDR1 and CDR2: MDHEN and SYDVKM. CDR3 loop: CASSSGLAGVFSGELFF. CDR3 nucleotide sequence: TGTGCCAGCAGTTCGGGACTAGCGGGAGTATTTTCCGGGGAGCTGTTTTTT.

The J gene is TRBJ1-3, the V gene TRBV15; 8 bases are a match to TRBD1. The CDR3 has 16 amino acids. Trimming took 6 bases from V and 0 from J; bases not matched to a gene: 7. Germline CDR1 LNHNV, CDR2 YYDKDF (reference sequence). Here the CDR3 reads CATSEQGGFSGNTIYF. In DNA form, the CDR3 reads TGTGCCACCAGTGAACAGGGGGGATTCTCTGGAAACACCATATATTTT. The whole variable domain, filled in from reference TRBV15 and TRBJ1-3, reads DAMVIQNPRYQVTQFGKPVTLSCSQTLNHNVMYWYQQKSSQAPKLLFHYYDKDFNNEADTPDNFQSRRPNTSFCFLDIRSPGLGDTAMYLCATSEQGGFSGNTIYFGEGSWLTVV.

V and J are TRBV9 and TRBJ2-3; 9 positions agree with TRBD1. The germline CDR1 and CDR2 sequences are SGDLS and YYNGEE. There are 17 residues in the CDR3. The ends lost 1 base at V and 1 base at J; junction bases unmatched: 7. The CDR3 region is CASSVLDRGGGTDTQYF. CDR3 in DNA: TGTGCCAGCAGCGTACTGGACAGGGGAGGGGGCACAGATACGCAGTATTTT.

This rearrangement joins TRBV27 to TRBJ2-5, with 12 bases aligning to TRBD2. Germline V gene data show CDR1 as MNHEY and CDR2 as SMNVEV (reference sequence). V gave up 2 bases and J gave up 5 bases; unmatched junction bases: 15. The CDR3 has 19 residues. The CDR3 sequence is CASSLAPGLAGAPPETQYF. For the CDR3, the DNA is TGTGCCAGCAGTTTAGCACCGGGACTAGCGGGCGCCCCACCGGAGACCCAGTACTTC.

V and J are TRBV9 and TRBJ1-1; 8 bases map to TRBD1. The CDR3 length is 13 residues. CDR1 is SGDLS and CDR2 is YYNGEE in the germline V gene. After removal of 3 bases from V and 3 bases from J, the junction contained 1 base not matched to a gene. CDR3 region: CASSAGGHTEAFF. The DNA of the CDR3 is TGTGCCAGCAGCGCAGGGGGCCACACTGAAGCTTTCTTT.

CDR3 residues: CASSHQPDSPLHF. The DNA for the CDR3 is TGCGCCAGCAGCCACCAACCCGATTCACCCCTCCACTTT. This chain joins TRBV4-1 and TRBJ1-6; unclear D gene. This CDR3 contains 13 residues. Per the germline V gene, CDR1 is MGHRA and CDR2 is YSYEKL. The V and J ends lost 3 bases and 8 bases respectively, with 8 bases between them.

This sequence joins TRBV7-9 and TRBJ2-1; D not resolved. Between the trimmed V and J ends, which lost 5 bases and 6 bases, there was a span of 11 bases. Germline V gene sequence: CDR1 SEHNR, CDR2 FQNEAQ (reference sequence). There are 13 residues in the CDR3. For the CDR3, the DNA is TGTGCCAGCAGCCCCGATAGATCCAATGAGCAGTTCTTC. This translates into CASSPDRSNEQFF.

The gene calls are TRBV5-1 and TRBJ2-5; the D gene is possibly TRBD2 (7 bases). The V gene lost 7 bases and the J gene lost 4 bases, with 17 bases spanning the gap. Germline assignment: CDR1 SGHRS and CDR2 YFSETQ. The CDR3 is 14 residues long. The CDR3: CASRGAGASETQYF. DNA for the CDR3: TGCGCCAGCCGGGGGGCGGGGGCCTCAGAGACCCAGTACTTC.

This chain joins TRBV7-2 and TRBJ2-3, with TRBD2 matching 9 bases. CDR1 SGHTA and CDR2 FQGNSA come from the germline V gene. V shed 1 base and J 2 bases; nucleotides not matched to a gene: 4. The CDR3 has 16 amino acids. As DNA, the CDR3 is TGTGCCAGCAGCTTAGAAGCGGGAGGATTCACAGATACGCAGTATTTT. This translates into CASSLEAGGFTDTQYF.

Here the CDR3 reads CATRLGGKNIQYF. The CDR3 DNA reads as TGTGCCACCAGACTTGGTGGCAAAAACATTCAGTACTTC. The V call is TRBV5-4, the J call TRBJ2-4, with no clear D. This CDR3 is built from 13 residues. V was cut by 9 bases and J by 3 bases, with 13 bases left in between. From germline, CDR1 is SGHNT and CDR2 YYREEE (reference sequence).

The chain combines TRBV6-5 with TRBJ2-3, with 7 positions matching TRBD2. CDR3 size: 16 residues. V shed 1 base and J 3 bases; nucleotides not matched to a gene: 7. Germline CDR1 and CDR2: MNHEY and SVGAGI. CDR3 sequence reads: CASSYLPSGGTDTQYF. The CDR3 coding sequence is TGTGCCAGCAGTTACTTACCTAGCGGAGGAACAGATACGCAGTATTTT.

The rearrangement links TRBV12-5 to TRBJ1-5; D is undetermined. In germline, CDR1 is LGHNT, CDR2 FRNRAP. V shed 6 bases and J shed 4 bases, with 16 bases lying between them. This CDR3 has 15 amino acids. CDR3 coding DNA: TGTGCTAGTGGACGGTTTGTCGCCGGGAATCAGCCCCAGCATTTT. Its translation is CASGRFVAGNQPQHF.

The chain couples TRBV5-6 to TRBJ2-1; perhaps TRBD2 as D (5 bases). The CDR3 covers 16 residues. Between the trimmed V and J ends, which lost 0 bases and 4 bases, there was a span of 14 bases. Germline loops: CDR1 SGHDT, CDR2 YYEEEE. CDR3: CASSLVDGIRYNEQFF. Here the CDR3 DNA reads TGTGCCAGCAGCTTGGTAGACGGGATAAGGTACAATGAGCAGTTCTTC. Full variable domain (outside the CDR3, taken from reference TRBV5-6 and TRBJ2-1): DAGVTQSPTHLIKTRGQQVTLRCSPKSGHDTVSWYQQALGQGPQFIFQYYEEEERQRGNFPDRFSGHQFPNYSSELNVNALLLGDSALYLCASSLVDGIRYNEQFFGPGTRLTVL.

The genes are TRBV2 and TRBJ2-6; TRBD1 matches at 7 bases. The CDR3 is 17 residues long. The V segment lost 6 bases and the J segment 1 base; nucleotides outside the gene matches: 9. Germline CDR1 reads SNHLY; CDR2 reads FYNNEI. The DNA of the CDR3 is TGTGCCAGCAGACCCGAAGGGGGCCGTTCTGGGGCCAACGTCCTGACTTTC. Protein sequence: CASRPEGGRSGANVLTF. The entire variable domain, with the rest obtained from reference TRBV2 and TRBJ2-6, is as follows: EPEVTQTPSHQVTQMGQEVILRCVPISNHLYFYWYRQILGQKVEFLVSFYNNEISEKSEIFDDQFSVERPDGSNFTLKIRSTKLEDSAMYFCASRPEGGRSGANVLTFGAGSRLTVL.

CDR3 sequence reads: CASRGQSDTQYF. As DNA, the CDR3 is TGTGCCAGCAGGGGACAGTCTGATACGCAGTATTTT. J is TRBJ2-3 and V is TRBV2; 7 bases line up with TRBD1. Germline values: CDR1 SNHLY, CDR2 FYNNEI. The CDR3 is made up of 12 amino acids. J gave up 6 bases and V 6 bases, and 3 bases lay outside the gene matches.

This rearrangement joins TRBV11-2 to TRBJ2-2; D gene unclear. The CDR3 has 14 residues. Trimming took 1 base from V and 6 from J, leaving 9 bases between them. Germline V gene data show CDR1 as SGHAT and CDR2 as FQNNGV. The CDR3 coding sequence is TGTGCCAGCAGCTTAGGTGTAGGGCCCGGGGAGCTGTTTTTT. This codes for CASSLGVGPGELFF.

This chain joins TRBV6-5 and TRBJ1-1; 9 bases map to TRBD1. V dropped 5 bases and J dropped 5; count of bases not matched to a gene: 6. This CDR3 has 14 amino acids. Germline loops: CDR1 MNHEY, CDR2 SVGAGI. The CDR3 coding sequence is TGTGCCAGCAGTCACGGACAGGGGAGGACTGAAGCTTTCTTT. Protein product: CASSHGQGRTEAFF.

The V gene is TRBV7-2, the J gene TRBJ2-1; tentative D call: TRBD2 (6 bases). The ends were cut back, 1 base at V and 0 bases at J, with 10 bases in the middle. Germline-derived CDR1 and CDR2 are SGHTA and FQGNSA. This CDR3 has 16 residues. CDR3 DNA sequence: TGTGCCAGCAGCTTAGTTGCGGGAAACTCCTACAATGAGCAGTTCTTC. Translation gives CASSLVAGNSYNEQFF.

The rearrangement uses TRBV11-2 and TRBJ2-3; TRBD2 might be the D (5 bases). Between the trimmed V and J ends, which lost 2 bases and 0 bases, there was a span of 15 bases. Per the germline V gene, CDR1 is SGHAT and CDR2 is FQNNGV. The CDR3 extends over 17 amino acids. The CDR3 sequence is CASSLSGGASSTDTQYF. CDR3 bases: TGTGCCAGCAGCTTATCCGGAGGAGCAAGTAGCACAGATACGCAGTATTTT.

The rearrangement links TRBV18 to TRBJ2-2; 11 nucleotides align to TRBD2. V lost 2 bases, J lost 6 bases, and 5 bases stayed unmatched. This CDR3 is 16 amino acids long. From germline, CDR1 is KGHSH and CDR2 LQKENI. The CDR3 protein is CASSPTSGSIAGELFF. CDR3 coding DNA: TGTGCCAGCTCACCAACTAGCGGGAGTATCGCCGGGGAGCTGTTTTTT.

The V gene is TRBV27, the J gene TRBJ2-7; TRBD2 aligns across 10 bases. Germline-derived CDR1 and CDR2 are MNHEY and SMNVEV (reference sequence). The V and J ends lost 0 bases and 5 bases, in that order; junction bases with no gene match: 4. The length of the CDR3 is 15 residues. The CDR3 loop is CASSLSQLAGDEQYF. CDR3 nucleotides: TGTGCCAGCAGTTTATCTCAGCTAGCGGGGGACGAGCAGTACTTC.

The chain combines TRBV27 with TRBJ2-1, with a weak D call TRBD1 (6 bases). The germline V gene has CDR1 MNHEY and CDR2 SMNVEV (reference sequence). This CDR3 has 14 residues. The V gene lost 8 bases and the J gene lost 0 bases, with 11 bases spanning the gap. The CDR3: CASRTAGSYNEQFF. CDR3 sequence (DNA): TGTGCCAGCCGGACAGCAGGCTCCTACAATGAGCAGTTCTTC.

The CDR3 loop reads CAWSGPGARTEQYF. CDR3 nucleotides: TGTGCCTGGAGCGGCCCGGGGGCACGTACGGAGCAGTACTTC. The V and J genes are TRBV30 and TRBJ2-7; the D gene could be TRBD1 or TRBD2 (6 bases each). This CDR3 has 14 amino acids. The germline CDR1 and CDR2 sequences are GTSNPN and SVGIG (reference sequence). V was pared by 3 bases and J by 7 bases, with 19 bases between.

This clone was seen only once. The V gene is TRBV5-5, the J gene TRBJ2-7, with unresolved D. CDR3 length equals 16 residues. CDR1 SGHKS and CDR2 YYEKEE come from the germline V gene (reference sequence). With 0 bases removed from V and 1 base from J, the gap between germline ends came to 14 bases. The DNA of the CDR3 is TGTGCCAGCAGCTTGGATCCGTTCTATTCATCCTACGAGCAGTACTTC. Protein product: CASSLDPFYSSYEQYF.

This clone turned up a few times. Distinct nucleotide sequences in the sample also encode this CDR3. J is TRBJ2-3 and V is TRBV18; D not resolved. V was pared by 2 bases and J by 4 bases, with 7 bases between. Germline-derived CDR1 and CDR2 are KGHSH and LQKENI. CDR3 size: 13 residues. CDR3 loop: CASSPTVADTQYF. The CDR3 coding sequence is TGTGCCAGCTCACCAACGGTTGCAGATACGCAGTATTTT.

This chain joins TRBV1 and TRBJ2-7. TRBV1 is labeled a pseudogene. The CDR3 is 13 residues long. CDR3 residues: CTSSHGSQGEQYF. The CDR3 nucleotides are TGCACCAGCAGCCACGGTTCCCAAGGCGAGCAGTACTTC.